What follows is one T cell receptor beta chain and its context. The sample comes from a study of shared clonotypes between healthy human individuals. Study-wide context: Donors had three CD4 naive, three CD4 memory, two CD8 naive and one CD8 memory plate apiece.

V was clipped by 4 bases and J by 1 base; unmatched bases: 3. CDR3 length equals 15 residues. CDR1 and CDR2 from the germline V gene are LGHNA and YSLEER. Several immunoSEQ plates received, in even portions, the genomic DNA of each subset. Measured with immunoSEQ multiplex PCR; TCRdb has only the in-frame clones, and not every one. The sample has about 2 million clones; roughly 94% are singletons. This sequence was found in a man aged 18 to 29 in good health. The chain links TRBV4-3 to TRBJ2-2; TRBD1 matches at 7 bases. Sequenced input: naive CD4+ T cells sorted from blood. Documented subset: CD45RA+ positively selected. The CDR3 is CASSPWTGNTGELFF. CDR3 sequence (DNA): TGCGCCAGCAGCCCCTGGACAGGGAACACCGGGGAGCTGTTTTTT.